This record concerns one TCR beta chain sequence. This sample is drawn from a study of CD8 T cells in Susac syndrome. RNA totalling about 0.45 to 1 ug underwent reverse transcription with random hexamers. TCRdb reprocessed the immunoSEQ multiplex PCR reads with MiXCR, giving one entry per CDR3 protein. The sample lists 150,000 or so distinct CDR3 sequences; 95% to 96% were seen once. Per germline, CDR1 SEHNR and CDR2 FQNEAQ (reference sequence). The CDR3 spans 15 residues. Trimming pared 5 bases from V and 3 bases from J, leaving 14 bases between. Isolation of CD8+ and CD4+ T cells was performed negatively, whereas enrichment of TEMRA cells was done by FACS.

The sequence was collected from a human donor with multiple sclerosis. V usage is TRBV7-9 and J usage is TRBJ2-4; D is unclear. Source material: CD8+ T cells from PBMCs. CDR3 in DNA: TGTGCCAGCAGCCCATCTGCTCTGGGCAAAAACATTCAGTACTTC. Translated, it gives CASSPSALGKNIQYF.